Listed below are T cell receptor beta chains from one sample, sequenced in a study of shared clonotypes between healthy human individuals. Here immunoSEQ multiplex PCR was the method, and the copy in TCRdb shows in-frame clones only, minus some. Among over 2 million clones listed, approximately 95% were seen once. Material: naive CD4+ T cells sorted from blood. The receptors shown here come from a man aged 18 to 30 in good health. CDR3s leave out the opening cysteine and the closing phenylalanine or tryptophan. Fields, in order: V gene, clone size, J gene, CDR3 protein. Size values are once, few and many counts, or a class for expanded clones, and some rows have none.

TRBV2	NA	TRBJ2-1	ASSDGPPGQGFYEQF
TRBV7-2	NA	TRBJ2-1	ASSLVGTSGGSYNEQF
TRBV6-5	NA	TRBJ2-5	ASSLGQGKGGETQY
TRBV30	NA	TRBJ1-1	AWSVQHQNTEAF
TRBV4-2	NA	TRBJ2-7	ASSRNRGRILEYEQY
TRBV2	NA	TRBJ2-7	ASNRGSYEQY
TRBV25-1	once	TRBJ2-1	ASSENSGVPQQF
TRBV28	NA	TRBJ1-5	ASSSVGRVNQPQH
TRBV28	NA	TRBJ2-1	ASATGGPYNEQF
TRBV5-1	NA	TRBJ1-1	ASSLSGQGYTEAF
TRBV27	NA	TRBJ2-5	ASSAGTGAQETQY
TRBV5-1	NA	TRBJ2-5	ASSLPSGDQETQY
TRBV29-1	NA	TRBJ1-1	STRQNTEAF
TRBV7-2	NA	TRBJ2-7	ASRRDRVSYEQY
TRBV10-2	NA	TRBJ1-2	ASSGSGVYGYT
TRBV5-4	NA	TRBJ2-2	ASSLGGSTGELF
TRBV6-1	NA	TRBJ1-6	ASSAREGNSPLH
TRBV19	once	TRBJ1-2	ASSPPDRVGGYT
TRBV7-9	NA	TRBJ2-1	ASSLTEIYNEQF
TRBV18	NA	TRBJ2-7	ASSPSVAGGPYEQY
TRBV7-8	NA	TRBJ1-4	ASSLSTGTANEKLF
TRBV25-1	NA	TRBJ1-6	ASGGQGRSPLH
TRBV2	NA	TRBJ2-3	ASSVTSGGDTQY
TRBV5-1	NA	TRBJ1-1	ASSLGGLGSESEAF
TRBV2	NA	TRBJ1-2	ASSVLGAGGYT
TRBV10-1	NA	TRBJ2-7	ASSGTGGAYNEQY
TRBV7-9	NA	TRBJ2-1	ASSPSRTVLGNEQF
TRBV6-1	once	TRBJ2-3	ASSATGTGVFADTQY
TRBV7-2	once	TRBJ1-2	ASSSPMGYGYT
TRBV19	once	TRBJ2-3	ASSITGPVAAPGDTQY
TRBV5-8	once	TRBJ2-4	ASSLNTDPKNIQY
TRBV6-1	NA	TRBJ2-3	ASSEGQGADTQY
TRBV6-1	NA	TRBJ2-2	ASSDWAGGPVGELF
TRBV5-6	NA	TRBJ2-7	ASSYTGSNEQY
TRBV19	NA	TRBJ1-2	ASSGPGGHGYGYT
TRBV18	NA	TRBJ2-7	ASSPQGPPNEQY
TRBV19	NA	TRBJ1-1	ASSIQSGTQEGAF
TRBV4-3	NA	TRBJ2-1	ASSQEGTSGSPNEQF
TRBV5-1	NA	TRBJ2-3	ASSLGGGPPTDTQY
TRBV10-1	NA	TRBJ1-1	ASSMNRVGTEAF
TRBV19	NA	TRBJ2-5	ASSLGQGWDQETQY
TRBV28	once	TRBJ2-3	ASSFLGGTISTDTQY
TRBV6-5	NA	TRBJ2-3	ASSGSGTFTDTQY
TRBV9	NA	TRBJ1-2	ASSPPDSRGYT
TRBV7-2	NA	TRBJ2-2	ASSFSDSGELF
TRBV5-1	NA	TRBJ1-2	ASSLGGDGYT